This T cell receptor beta chain appears in the sequencing data of a study of T cell responses to AZD1222 COVID-19 vaccine. Study results and limitations: Mapped onto spike, vaccine-associated CD4 TCRs spanned it and were dominant at 160-218 and 743-854. Clonal diversity may have been underestimated in mostly white British donors. Spike-specific TCR depth and breadth grew after two AZD1222 doses.

Some clones are missing from TCRdb's copy, which holds only in-frame ones; the method was immunoSEQ multiplex PCR. The table shows over 100,000 clones, with approximately 92% occurring only once. With regard to this clone: Its antigen is not identified.

CDR3 length: 13 amino acids. Losses at the gene ends were 8 bases for V and 5 bases for J; bases not matched to a gene: 7. The chain couples TRBV12-3 or TRBV12-4 to TRBJ2-5, with 8 bases identical to TRBD2. This receptor was obtained from an adult in good health. Sequenced material: peripheral blood, taken on day 0 of AZD1222 vaccination. Here the CDR3 reads CASAAGGAETQYF. The CDR3 coding sequence is TGTGCCAGCGCCGCCGGGGGGGCCGAGACCCAGTACTTC.